These 30 T cell receptor beta chains originate from one sample sequenced in a study of blood T cells in healthy people across ages. Primed by a sample-barcoded 5' primer and a J-beta primer mix, a second PCR proceeded for about 6 to 12 cycles. TCRdb processed the 5' RACE reads anew with MiXCR; each CDR3 protein has one entry. The table shows over 1,300,000 distinct CDR3 sequences, with roughly 64% occurring only once. The specimen was blood. The origin of the receptors is a man aged 18 to 29 in good health.

About this clonotype itself: The junction departs from the called germline gene at one end, perhaps through a read error. V usage is TRBV4-1 and J usage is TRBJ2-1; D not resolved. The CDR3 is 14 amino acids. The germline V gene has CDR1 MGHRA and CDR2 YSYEKL. CDR3 sequence reads: CTSSPDATYNEQFF. The CDR3 nucleotides are TGCACCAGCAGCCCGGACGCCACCTACAATGAGCAGTTCTTC.

As concerns this clonotype: This may be a read error, as it is one base from a much larger clone. This sequence joins TRBV20-1 and TRBJ1-1; D remains unclear. The CDR3 is made up of 14 amino acids. The V end was cut by 4 bases, the J end by 3 bases, with 15 bases between. Germline loops: CDR1 DFQATT, CDR2 SNEGSKA (reference sequence). CDR3 region: CSATKTPLDTEAFF. CDR3 sequence (DNA): TGCAGTGCTACCAAGACGCCGCTTGACACTGAAGCTTTCTTT.

The chain has TRBV2 and TRBJ1-2; no clear D. Trimming removed 7 bases at V and 3 bases at J, with 6 bases between. This CDR3 has 11 residues. Germline V gives CDR1 SNHLY, CDR2 FYNNEI. CDR3 loop: CASNQYYGYTF. In DNA form, the CDR3 reads TGTGCCAGCAACCAGTACTATGGCTACACCTTC.

This clonotype occurred a few times. The chain is built from TRBV12-3 or TRBV12-4 and TRBJ2-1; the D gene is possibly TRBD2 (7 bases). CDR3 length equals 14 residues. V was shortened by 7 bases and J by 10 bases, with 20 bases between the two germline ends. The CDR3 sequence is CASNGGGHWVEQFF. CDR3 bases: TGTGCCAGCAATGGGGGGGGCCACTGGGTCGAGCAGTTCTTC.

Notes on this clonotype: Relative to the germline gene, one junction end is altered; a read error may explain this. The V call is TRBV2, the J call TRBJ1-6; D gene unclear. The CDR3 has 13 amino acids. Germline-derived CDR1 and CDR2 are SNHLY and FYNNEI. The CDR3 coding sequence is TGTGCCAGCGCAGAAGTGGGAAATTCACCCCCCCACTTT. Its protein is CASAEVGNSPPHF.

In this sample, this clonotype turned up a few times. This sequence joins TRBV7-2 and TRBJ2-5, with TRBD2 matching 9 bases. The J segment lost 4 bases and the V segment lost 4 bases, leaving 10 bases of the junction unmatched. This CDR3 has 16 residues. CDR1 is SGHTA, CDR2 FQGNSA, per germline. The CDR3 is CASSSLAGGPRETQYF. CDR3 in DNA: TGTGCCAGCAGCTCCCTCGCGGGAGGGCCTAGAGAGACCCAGTACTTC.

The V gene is TRBV7-8, the J gene TRBJ1-1; D unclear. Looked up from germline, CDR1 is SGHVS and CDR2 is FQNEAQ. The V and J ends lost 2 bases and 6 bases respectively, with 10 bases between them. The CDR3 has 13 residues. The CDR3 spells CASSLKVFAEAFF. The CDR3 DNA reads as TGTGCCAGCAGCTTAAAAGTATTCGCTGAAGCTTTCTTT.

This clonotype showed up just a few times. The J gene is TRBJ1-2, the V gene TRBV5-5; D unclear. Trimming removed 3 bases at V and 5 bases at J, with 17 bases between. Germline-derived CDR1 and CDR2 are SGHKS and YYEKEE (reference sequence). There are 15 residues in the CDR3. The CDR3 sequence is CASSWIAGEEYGYTF. CDR3 nucleotide sequence: TGTGCCAGCAGCTGGATAGCCGGCGAGGAGTATGGCTACACCTTC. Based on the CDR3 plus reference TRBV5-5 and TRBJ1-2, the full variable domain is DAGVTQSPTHLIKTRGQQVTLRCSPISGHKSVSWYQQVLGQGPQFIFQYYEKEERGRGNFPDRFSARQFPNYSSELNVNALLLGDSALYLCASSWIAGEEYGYTFGSGTRLTVV.

CDR3 sequence: CASSHTGDTQYF. The CDR3 DNA is TGTGCCAGCAGCCACACGGGAGATACGCAGTATTTT. The chain combines TRBV4-2 with TRBJ2-3; D unresolved. Germline loops: CDR1 LGHNA, CDR2 YNFKEQ. The CDR3 is 12 residues long. V lost 3 bases, J lost 5 bases, and 6 bases lay in between.

The V gene is TRBV4-2, the J gene TRBJ2-7; tentative D call: TRBD2 (6 bases). The CDR3 runs 15 residues. Germline CDR1 LGHNA, CDR2 YNFKEQ. Trimming left V 0 bases short and J 2 bases short, with 11 bases between. The CDR3 here is CASSQESGQTYEQYF. CDR3 DNA sequence: TGTGCCAGCAGCCAAGAAAGCGGGCAGACCTACGAGCAGTACTTC.

Regarding this clonotype: A read error may account for a junction end that differs from germline. The genes are TRBV6-5 and TRBJ2-2; possibly TRBD2 for D (5 bases). The CDR3 has 20 amino acids. The germline V gene encodes CDR1 MNHEY and CDR2 SVGAGI. CDR3 loop: CVSSSVEGPSREFNTGELFF. The CDR3 nucleotides are TGTGTCAGCAGTTCAGTCGAGGGCCCTTCCCGAGAATTCAACACCGGGGAGCTGTTTTTT.

V and J are TRBV6-2 or TRBV6-3 and TRBJ2-2, with TRBD2 matching over 7 bases. Germline V lookup: CDR1 MNHEY, CDR2 SVGEGT. The V gene end was trimmed by 5 bases and the J gene end by 0 bases; junction bases not matched to a gene: 9. The CDR3 has 17 amino acids. DNA for the CDR3: TGTGCCAGCAGTCCAACGACGGGGGGTACGAACACCGGGGAGCTGTTTTTT. It yields the protein CASSPTTGGTNTGELFF.

The chain combines TRBV12-3 or TRBV12-4 with TRBJ2-5; 11 bases are shared with TRBD2. The CDR3 loop spans 15 amino acids. J gave up 11 bases and V 5 bases, and 13 bases lay outside the gene matches. Here the CDR3 reads CASSLPGTSGNEQYF. Written as DNA, the CDR3 is TGTGCCAGCAGTCTACCCGGGACTAGCGGCAATGAGCAGTACTTC.

The V gene is TRBV4-1, the J gene TRBJ2-2; TRBD2 is a possible D gene (5 bases). This CDR3 region has 15 residues. V was clipped by 0 bases and J by 8 bases, with 13 bases between them. Per the germline V gene, CDR1 is MGHRA and CDR2 is YSYEKL. The DNA for the CDR3 is TGCGCCAGCAGCCAAGATGAAGGCGGGCCGGGGGAGCTGTTTTTT. Translated: CASSQDEGGPGELFF.

This chain connects TRBV7-6 to TRBJ2-1; no definite D call. Germline assignment: CDR1 SGHVS and CDR2 FNYEAQ. V was cut by 1 base and J by 7 bases, with 23 bases left in between. The CDR3 is 18 residues long. The CDR3 is CASSLEGYPKSGRNEQFF. The CDR3 nucleotides are TGTGCCAGCAGCTTAGAAGGCTACCCTAAATCCGGTAGGAATGAGCAGTTCTTC.

The sample holds a few counts of this clonotype. The rearrangement joins TRBV12-3 or TRBV12-4 to TRBJ2-7; D is ambiguous. The length of the CDR3 is 14 residues. The ends were cut back, 3 bases at V and 0 bases at J, with 9 bases in the middle. As DNA, the CDR3 is TGTGCCAGCAGTTTGATGAGTAGCTCCTACGAGCAGTACTTC. Translated: CASSLMSSSYEQYF.

The J gene is TRBJ2-1, the V gene TRBV7-6, with TRBD2 as a possible D gene (6 bases). This CDR3 has 14 residues. V lost 5 bases and J 5 bases, leaving 13 bases between the germline ends. CDR1 and CDR2 from the germline V gene are SGHVS and FNYEAQ. The CDR3 coding sequence is TGTGCCAGCAGCGCGGGACGGGGAAACAATGAGCAGTTCTTC. Translating it yields CASSAGRGNNEQFF.

The V gene is TRBV20-1, the J gene TRBJ2-5, with 11 positions matching TRBD2. Germline V gene data show CDR1 as DFQATT and CDR2 as SNEGSKA (reference sequence). The J segment lost 1 base and the V segment lost 5 bases, leaving 12 bases of the junction unmatched. The CDR3 runs to 17 residues. The CDR3 sequence is CSACRSSGGRFQETQYF. CDR3 bases: TGCAGTGCTTGCAGGTCTAGCGGGGGGCGATTCCAAGAGACCCAGTACTTC.

This clonotype showed up just once. This chain joins TRBV3-1 and TRBJ2-7; a weak D match, TRBD1 (7 bases). Gene TRBJ2-5 matches the end of the DNA better, so the J call may be wrong. In germline, CDR1 is LGHDT, CDR2 YNNKEL (reference sequence). This CDR3 has 14 amino acids. CDR3 sequence: CASRQQGRGETQYF. Here the CDR3 DNA reads TGTGCCAGCAGACAACAGGGGCGGGGAGAGACCCAGTACTTC.

V usage is TRBV6-5 and J usage is TRBJ1-4; 7 bases align to TRBD1. Looked up from germline, CDR1 is MNHEY and CDR2 is SVGAGI. V was clipped by 5 bases and J by 7 bases; unmatched bases: 7. CDR3 length: 14 residues. Here the CDR3 reads CASSGTGESEKLFF. CDR3 nucleotide sequence: TGTGCCAGCAGTGGTACAGGGGAAAGTGAAAAACTGTTTTTT.

This clonotype was seen a handful of times. V gene TRBV4-1 combines with J gene TRBJ1-4, with 8 bases that match TRBD1. This CDR3 comprises 15 residues. The germline V gene encodes CDR1 MGHRA and CDR2 YSYEKL. Losses at the gene ends were 3 bases for V and 4 bases for J; bases not matched to a gene: 4. This CDR3 is CASSHLDRGNEKLFF. CDR3 DNA sequence: TGCGCCAGCAGCCACTTAGACAGGGGTAATGAAAAACTGTTTTTT.

The J gene is TRBJ2-5, the V gene TRBV18, with D possibly being TRBD2 (6 bases). The V end was cut by 3 bases, the J end by 4 bases, with 15 bases between. There are 15 residues in the CDR3. Germline V gives CDR1 KGHSH, CDR2 LQKENI. The CDR3 DNA follows: TGTGCCAGCTCACCCACTCGGGGGTCGGTAGAGACCCAGTACTTC. Translation gives CASSPTRGSVETQYF.

The V and J genes are TRBV27 and TRBJ2-3; 15 bases are shared with TRBD2. The CDR3 has 15 amino acids. Germline V CDR1 and CDR2: MNHEY, SMNVEV (reference sequence). Unmatched junction bases numbered 5, after V lost 10 bases and J lost 3 bases. CDR3: CATFGLAGGTDTQYF. CDR3 nucleotide sequence: TGTGCCACCTTCGGACTAGCGGGAGGGACAGATACGCAGTATTTT.

This clonotype was found many times. CDR3 coding DNA: TGTGCCACCAGCAGAGAAGTTAGTTGCGAGCAGTACTTC. Residues: CATSREVSCEQYF. This rearrangement joins TRBV15 to TRBJ2-7; D is ambiguous. Germline-derived CDR1 and CDR2 are LNHNV and YYDKDF (reference sequence). This CDR3 has 13 amino acids. Trimming stripped 0 bases from V and 6 bases from J, with 9 bases between.

The V and J genes are TRBV28 and TRBJ2-3; D is uncertain. The CDR3 is made up of 15 amino acids. Per the germline V gene, CDR1 is MDHEN and CDR2 is SYDVKM. V was pared by 1 base and J by 0 bases, with 8 bases between. CDR3 coding DNA: TGTGCCAGCAGTTTATATACGGTTAGCACAGATACGCAGTATTTT. Translation gives CASSLYTVSTDTQYF.

This clonotype is a singleton in its sample. This rearrangement joins TRBV6-2 or TRBV6-3 to TRBJ1-1, with TRBD1 as a possible D gene (5 bases). CDR1 MNHEY and CDR2 SVGEGT come from the germline V gene. The CDR3 is made up of 15 amino acids. V was shortened by 4 bases and J by 0 bases, with 12 bases between the two germline ends. CDR3 DNA sequence: TGTGCCAGCAGTTCCCCGGGACGGATGAACACTGAAGCTTTCTTT. Encoded protein: CASSSPGRMNTEAFF.

This clonotype was observed a handful of times. This rearrangement joins TRBV4-2 to TRBJ2-7, with TRBD2 identical over 9 bases. The V and J ends lost 3 bases and 0 bases, in that order; junction bases with no gene match: 12. The CDR3 is made up of 18 amino acids. Germline CDR1 LGHNA, CDR2 YNFKEQ. The CDR3 sequence: CASSQRPRTSAYSYEQYF. In nucleotides, the CDR3 is TGTGCCAGCAGCCAGAGGCCAAGGACTAGCGCTTACTCCTACGAGCAGTACTTC.

J is TRBJ2-2 and V is TRBV4-2; D gene uncertain. CDR1 and CDR2 (germline): LGHNA, YNFKEQ. The V end was cut by 4 bases, the J end by 4 bases, with 10 bases between. CDR3 length: 14 amino acids. The CDR3 spells CASSPFSRTGELFF. In nucleotides, the CDR3 is TGTGCCAGCAGCCCCTTTAGCCGCACCGGGGAGCTGTTTTTT.

This clonotype was detected a few times. The rearrangement links TRBV4-2 to TRBJ2-3; D is perhaps TRBD1 (5 bases). Germline CDR1 reads LGHNA; CDR2 reads YNFKEQ. The CDR3 is made up of 18 amino acids. Between the trimmed V and J ends, which lost 0 bases and 4 bases, there was a span of 20 bases. DNA of the CDR3: TGTGCCAGCAGCCAAGATGAGCGAAGGGGATCATCACCAGATACGCAGTATTTT. Encoded protein: CASSQDERRGSSPDTQYF.

Comments on this clonotype: Compared with germline, one end of the junction differs, possibly owing to a read error. This sequence joins TRBV7-7 and TRBJ2-3; D possibly corresponds to TRBD1 (5 bases). Germline V gene sequence: CDR1 SSHAT, CDR2 FNYEAQ (reference sequence). The length of the CDR3 is 15 residues. The CDR3 sequence: CASSLTDVSTDTQYF. DNA of the CDR3: TGTGCTAGCAGCTTGACAGATGTGAGCACAGATACGCAGTATTTT.